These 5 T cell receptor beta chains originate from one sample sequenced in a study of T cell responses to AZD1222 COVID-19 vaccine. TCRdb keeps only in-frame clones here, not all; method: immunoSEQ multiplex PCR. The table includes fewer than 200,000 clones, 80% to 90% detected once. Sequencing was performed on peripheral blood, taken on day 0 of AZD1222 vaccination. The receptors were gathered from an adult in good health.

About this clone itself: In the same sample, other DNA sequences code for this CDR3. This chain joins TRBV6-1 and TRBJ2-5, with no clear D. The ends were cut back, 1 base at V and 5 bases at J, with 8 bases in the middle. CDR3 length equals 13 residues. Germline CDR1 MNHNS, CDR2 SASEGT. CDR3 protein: CASSEGPRETQYF. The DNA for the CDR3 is TGTGCCAGCAGTGAAGGGCCCAGGGAGACCCAGTACTTC.

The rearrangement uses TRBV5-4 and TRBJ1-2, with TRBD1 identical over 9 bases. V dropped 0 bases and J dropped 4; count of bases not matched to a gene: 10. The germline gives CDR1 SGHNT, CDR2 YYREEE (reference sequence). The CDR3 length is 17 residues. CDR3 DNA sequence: TGTGCCAGCAGCTTGGACGCCCTACAGGGGGCCGTCTATGGCTACACCTTC. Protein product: CASSLDALQGAVYGYTF.

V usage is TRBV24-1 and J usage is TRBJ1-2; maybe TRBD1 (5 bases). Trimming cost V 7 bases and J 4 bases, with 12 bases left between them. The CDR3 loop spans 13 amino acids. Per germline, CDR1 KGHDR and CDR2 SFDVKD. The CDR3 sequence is CATSGQGGYGYTF. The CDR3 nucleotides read TGTGCCACCAGCGGGCAGGGTGGCTATGGCTACACCTTC.

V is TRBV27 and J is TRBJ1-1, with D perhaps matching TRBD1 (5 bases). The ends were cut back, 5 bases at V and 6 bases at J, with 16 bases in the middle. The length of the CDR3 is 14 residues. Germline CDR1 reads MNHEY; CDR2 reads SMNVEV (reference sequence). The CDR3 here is CASSAIEGRAEAFF. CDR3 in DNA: TGTGCCAGCAGTGCGATCGAGGGCAGGGCTGAAGCTTTCTTT.

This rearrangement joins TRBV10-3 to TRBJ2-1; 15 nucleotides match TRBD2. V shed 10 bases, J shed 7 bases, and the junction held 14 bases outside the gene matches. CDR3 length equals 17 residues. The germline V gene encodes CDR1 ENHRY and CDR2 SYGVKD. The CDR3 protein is CATGWGLAGGGANEQFF. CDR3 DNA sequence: TGTGCCACAGGCTGGGGACTAGCGGGGGGAGGGGCGAATGAGCAGTTCTTC.